A single sample is the source of the 21 T cell receptor beta chains below, sequenced in a study of T cells in Graves' hyperthyroidism and ophthalmopathy (dated by TCRdb to about 2019). The protocol used for the library was multiplex PCR. This sample was sequenced with an Illumina HiSeq 2000. The TCR beta CDR3 regions were amplified from the RNA transcripts. A first-round RT-PCR of the TCR CDR3 used the HTBI primer set with the Qiagen OneStep RT-PCR kit. TCRdb trimmed the raw reads at Q25, called clones with MiXCR and kept productive beta chains. Rows with a matching CDR3 protein are joined into one entry that keeps the most common DNA and genes. Across this sample there are over 400,000 distinct CDR3 sequences, with approximately 23% seen only once. The top ten constitute approximately 49% of the sample. The sequenced sample was blood. Every receptor here comes from a woman between 70 and 85 years old with Graves' ophthalmopathy.

This clonotype was seen only a few times. Compared with germline, one end of the junction differs, possibly owing to a read error. The chain combines TRBV25-1 with TRBJ2-2; 9 bases align to TRBD1. The CDR3 has 16 residues. Germline V gene data show CDR1 as MGHDK and CDR2 as SYGVNS. CDR3 DNA sequence: TGTGCCAGCAGTGAGTTCGGACAGGGGAACTCCGGGGAGCTGTTTTTT. This encodes CASSEFGQGNSGELFF. The full variable domain, in which reference TRBV25-1 and TRBJ2-2 provide the parts outside the CDR3, is EADIYQTPRYLVIGTGKKITLECSQTMGHDKMYWYQQDPGMELHLIHYSYGVNSTEKGDLSSESTVSRIRTEHFPLTLESARPSHTSQYLCASSEFGQGNSGELFFGEGSRLTVL.

This chain uses TRBV5-6 with TRBJ1-2; 8 bases are shared with TRBD1. The CDR3 loop spans 15 amino acids. CDR1 and CDR2 from the germline V gene are SGHDT and YYEEEE. V lost 4 bases, J lost 4 bases, and 9 bases stayed unmatched. CDR3 residues: CASSRRTGFSYGYTF. CDR3 sequence (DNA): TGTGCCAGCAGCCGGCGGACAGGGTTCAGCTATGGCTACACCTTC.

This clonotype was counted only a few times. This rearrangement joins TRBV9 to TRBJ2-3, with a tentative D call TRBD1 (6 bases). The CDR3 has 16 amino acids. From germline, CDR1 is SGDLS and CDR2 YYNGEE. V dropped 0 bases and J dropped 0 bases, with 11 bases sitting between them. CDR3 nucleotide sequence: TGTGCCAGCAGCGTAGGGGGGCGACTTAGCACAGATACGCAGTATTTT. Amino acid sequence: CASSVGGRLSTDTQYF. Complete variable domain (other parts from reference TRBV9 and TRBJ2-3): DSGVTQTPKHLITATGQRVTLRCSPRSGDLSVYWYQQSLDQGLQFLIQYYNGEERAKGNILERFSAQQFPDLHSELNLSSLELGDSALYFCASSVGGRLSTDTQYFGPGTRLTVL.

The gene calls are TRBV28 and TRBJ2-1; unclear D gene. Germline V gene sequence: CDR1 MDHEN, CDR2 SYDVKM. Trimming took 6 bases from V and 4 from J, leaving 10 bases between them. This CDR3 is built from 13 residues. The CDR3: CASSVGFYNEQFF. CDR3 coding DNA: TGTGCCAGCAGCGTTGGATTTTACAATGAGCAGTTCTTC.

This clonotype was counted a few times. J is TRBJ2-3 and V is TRBV6-1; TRBD2 agrees at 7 bases. This CDR3 is 14 amino acids long. J was trimmed by 6 bases and V by 5 bases; bases with no gene match: 8. The V gene's germline CDR1 is MNHNS and CDR2 SASEGT. CDR3 protein: CASSRGRGGDTQYF. DNA for the CDR3: TGTGCCAGCAGTCGCGGGAGAGGAGGGGATACGCAGTATTTT.

This clonotype came up a few times. J is TRBJ1-2 and V is TRBV5-1; D perhaps matches TRBD1 (5 bases). The CDR3 totals 15 residues. From germline, CDR1 is SGHRS and CDR2 YFSETQ. V shed 0 bases and J shed 7 bases, with 16 bases lying between them. The CDR3 sequence is CASSLEPGTTGGYTF. The CDR3 DNA reads as TGCGCCAGCAGCTTGGAACCAGGGACTACGGGTGGCTACACCTTC.

This chain connects TRBV18 to TRBJ1-2; tentatively, D is TRBD1 (6 bases). Between the trimmed V and J ends, which lost 6 bases and 6 bases, there was a span of 20 bases. Per germline, CDR1 KGHSH and CDR2 LQKENI. The CDR3 extends over 15 amino acids. CDR3 region: CASSMTGGQGNGYTF. CDR3 sequence (DNA): TGTGCCAGCTCCATGACGGGGGGGCAAGGGAATGGCTACACCTTC.

The chain recombines TRBV6-1 with TRBJ1-2; D unclear. V was pared by 9 bases and J by 2 bases, with 16 bases between. The length of the CDR3 is 14 residues. Germline V gene lookup returns CDR1 MNHNS and CDR2 SASEGT. DNA for the CDR3: TGTGCCAGTGGGTTCATGTTGGGAAACTATGGCTACACCTTC. Translation: CASGFMLGNYGYTF.

This clonotype has at least ten counts. The genes are TRBV11-2 and TRBJ2-7, with a possible D match to TRBD1 (5 bases). Germline V gene lookup returns CDR1 SGHAT and CDR2 FQNNGV. CDR3 length: 14 residues. V lost 1 base to trimming and J lost 3 bases, with 10 bases between them. The CDR3 DNA is TGTGCCAGCAGCTTAGTCCAGGGTATCTACGAGCAGTACTTC. This codes for CASSLVQGIYEQYF.

This clonotype was counted only a few times. The chain has TRBV11-2 and TRBJ2-1; D is unclear. The V gene's germline CDR1 is SGHAT and CDR2 FQNNGV. The CDR3 consists of 13 residues. V lost 0 bases and J 11 bases, leaving 11 bases between the germline ends. The CDR3 spells CASSLDPLGKQFF. The CDR3 DNA follows: TGTGCCAGCAGCTTAGATCCCCTGGGGAAGCAGTTCTTC.

The CDR3 loop reads CASSLKLGGSGEQYF. In DNA form, the CDR3 reads TGTGCCAGCAGCTTGAAATTAGGGGGATCGGGGGAGCAGTACTTC. The chain carries TRBV5-4 and TRBJ2-7, with a possible D match to TRBD1 (6 bases). V lost 1 base and J lost 7, with 18 bases in between. CDR1 SGHNT and CDR2 YYREEE come from the germline V gene (reference sequence). This CDR3 region has 15 residues.

This clonotype turned up a few times. This sequence joins TRBV12-3 or TRBV12-4 and TRBJ2-3, with no clear D. This CDR3 is built from 15 residues. V lost 2 bases and J 4 bases, leaving 13 bases between the germline ends. DNA of the CDR3: TGTGCCAGCAGTTTAAGGTCGGGTCGAGCAGATACGCAGTATTTT. It translates to CASSLRSGRADTQYF.

This clonotype was picked up a small number of times. The chain carries TRBV5-1 and TRBJ2-7; TRBD1 aligns across 10 bases. Looked up from germline, CDR1 is SGHRS and CDR2 is YFSETQ. The CDR3 extends over 13 amino acids. Trimming at V came to 7 bases and at J to 9 bases, leaving 10 bases not matched to a gene. CDR3 amino acids: CASSLDRGLGQYF. The CDR3 nucleotides are TGCGCCAGCTCCTTAGACAGGGGGCTCGGGCAGTACTTC.

This clonotype has more than one count but fewer than ten. The chain recombines TRBV20-1 with TRBJ1-2; D not certain. Trimming took off 6 bases at V and 6 bases at J, with 14 bases between the two ends. The CDR3 sequence is 12 residues long. Looked up from germline, CDR1 is DFQATT and CDR2 is SNEGSKA (reference sequence). The CDR3 nucleotides read TGCAGTGCCCCGAATAGCGGGGATGGCTACACCTTC. Its protein product is CSAPNSGDGYTF.

The chain recombines TRBV20-1 with TRBJ2-5, with TRBD2 matching over 13 bases. Germline CDR1 reads DFQATT; CDR2 reads SNEGSKA (reference sequence). The V segment lost 3 bases and the J segment 5 bases; nucleotides outside the gene matches: 6. The CDR3 covers 15 residues. Here the CDR3 reads CSASPLAGGPETQYF. CDR3 bases: TGCAGTGCTAGCCCACTAGCGGGAGGGCCCGAGACCCAGTACTTC.

This clonotype was detected only once. V is TRBV7-2 and J is TRBJ1-4, with a tentative D call TRBD1 (5 bases). The CDR3 runs 17 residues. Trimming left V 1 base short and J 3 bases short, with 15 bases between. Germline V gives CDR1 SGHTA, CDR2 FQGNSA. CDR3 in amino acids: CASSLEGRTLPNEKLFF. In DNA form, the CDR3 reads TGTGCCAGCAGCTTAGAGGGTCGGACATTACCTAATGAAAAACTGTTTTTT.

This clonotype was detected ten times or more. V and J are TRBV11-2 and TRBJ1-2; D is undetermined. The CDR3 has 16 residues. The germline V and J ends were trimmed by 7 bases and 4 bases, with 22 bases remaining between them. Per germline, CDR1 SGHAT and CDR2 FQNNGV. The CDR3 reads CASTLDPGSVSYGYTF. CDR3 DNA: TGTGCCAGCACTCTCGATCCGGGAAGCGTTAGCTATGGCTACACCTTC.

This clonotype was observed a single time. The chain joins TRBV15 to TRBJ2-7, with D perhaps matching TRBD2 (6 bases). Germline V gives CDR1 LNHNV, CDR2 YYDKDF (reference sequence). The CDR3 spans 15 residues. V dropped 8 bases and J dropped 6 bases, with 23 bases sitting between them. The CDR3 sequence is CATARPGTGKVEQYF. CDR3 coding DNA: TGTGCCACCGCGCGGCCAGGGACTGGTAAGGTCGAGCAGTACTTC.

This clonotype was counted between two and nine times. This chain uses TRBV20-1 with TRBJ2-5; 9 nucleotides align to TRBD1. The CDR3 loop spans 14 amino acids. The J segment lost 6 bases and the V segment lost 4 bases, leaving 9 bases of the junction unmatched. Germline V gene data show CDR1 as DFQATT and CDR2 as SNEGSKA (reference sequence). The CDR3 loop reads CSAMDRGRKKTQYF. The CDR3 DNA follows: TGCAGTGCTATGGACAGGGGTCGAAAGAAGACCCAGTACTTC.

V usage is TRBV27 and J usage is TRBJ2-5; TRBD1 is a possible D gene (5 bases). This CDR3 region has 14 residues. Germline V lookup: CDR1 MNHEY, CDR2 SMNVEV (reference sequence). Trimming shortened V by 1 base and J by 4 bases, and 10 bases separated the two germline ends. CDR3 region: CASSLWGRSETQYF. CDR3 nucleotide sequence: TGTGCCAGCAGTTTATGGGGCAGATCAGAGACCCAGTACTTC.

The sample holds many counts of this clonotype. The chain links TRBV7-9 to TRBJ1-4; 7 nucleotides line up with TRBD1. CDR1 and CDR2 from the germline V gene are SEHNR and FQNEAQ (reference sequence). After removal of 5 bases from V and 3 bases from J, the junction contained 6 bases not matched to a gene. The CDR3 has 15 amino acids. The CDR3 spells CASSAGQAPNEKLFF. The CDR3 DNA reads TGTGCCAGCAGCGCCGGACAGGCACCTAATGAAAAACTGTTTTTT. Filled out from reference TRBV7-9 and TRBJ1-4, the complete variable domain reads DTGVSQNPRHKITKRGQNVTFRCDPISEHNRLYWYRQTLGQGPEFLTYFQNEAQLEKSRLLSDRFSAERPKGSFSTLEIQRTEQGDSAMYLCASSAGQAPNEKLFFGSGTQLSVL.